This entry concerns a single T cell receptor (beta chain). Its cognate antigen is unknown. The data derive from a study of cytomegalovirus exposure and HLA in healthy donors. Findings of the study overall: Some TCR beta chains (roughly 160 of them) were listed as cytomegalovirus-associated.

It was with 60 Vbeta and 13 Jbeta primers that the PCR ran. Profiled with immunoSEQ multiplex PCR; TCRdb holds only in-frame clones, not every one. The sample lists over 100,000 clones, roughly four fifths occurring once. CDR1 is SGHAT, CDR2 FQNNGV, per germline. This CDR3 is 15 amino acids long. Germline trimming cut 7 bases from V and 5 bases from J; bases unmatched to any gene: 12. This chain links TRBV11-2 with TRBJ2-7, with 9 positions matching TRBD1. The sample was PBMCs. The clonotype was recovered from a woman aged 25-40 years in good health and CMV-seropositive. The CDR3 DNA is TGTGCCAGCACCCTCCTAGGGACAGGGACCGACGAGCAGTACTTC. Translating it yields CASTLLGTGTDEQYF.